The 16 T cell receptor beta chains below all came from one sample that was sequenced in a study of T cells in Graves' hyperthyroidism and ophthalmopathy. Amplification yielded TCR beta CDR3 regions, with RNA transcripts as the source. TCR CDR3 regions were first amplified by RT-PCR with HTBI primers. TCRdb reprocessed the multiplex PCR reads with MiXCR, giving one entry per CDR3 protein. The table records hundreds of thousands of distinct CDR3 sequences, roughly 14% of them present only once. The sequencing input was blood. The receptors stem from a woman between 35 and 50 years old with Graves' ophthalmopathy.

At least ten counts were recorded for this clonotype. This rearrangement joins TRBV28 to TRBJ1-5, with D perhaps TRBD1 (5 bases). Trimming stripped 3 bases from V and 0 bases from J, with 9 bases between. Germline CDR1 and CDR2: MDHEN and SYDVKM. CDR3 length: 15 amino acids. The CDR3 bases are TGTGCCAGCAGTTTCCCGGGGGGTAGCAATCAGCCCCAGCATTTT. It translates to CASSFPGGSNQPQHF.

This clonotype was seen many times. The rearrangement links TRBV12-3 or TRBV12-4 to TRBJ2-7, with D perhaps given as TRBD1 or TRBD2 (5 bases each). The ends were cut back, 3 bases at V and 11 bases at J, with 14 bases in the middle. The CDR3 runs 12 residues. The DNA for the CDR3 is TGTGCCAGCAGTTTCCCGCTGGGGGTCAAGTACTTC. Its translation is CASSFPLGVKYF.

The sample holds many counts of this clonotype. This sequence joins TRBV28 and TRBJ2-7; D ambiguous. Trimming left V 6 bases short and J 2 bases short, with 17 bases between. The CDR3 extends over 15 amino acids. In germline, CDR1 is MDHEN, CDR2 SYDVKM. The CDR3 loop reads CASSPSGLFPYEQYF. For the CDR3, the DNA is TGTGCCAGCAGCCCCTCGGGTCTGTTTCCCTACGAGCAGTACTTC.

This clonotype was seen many times. The chain joins TRBV15 to TRBJ1-3, with D possibly being TRBD1 (5 bases). Per the germline V gene, CDR1 is LNHNV and CDR2 is YYDKDF (reference sequence). The CDR3 totals 15 residues. V gave up 3 bases and J gave up 2 bases, with 11 bases separating them. CDR3 amino acids: CATSSTRGAGNTIYF. CDR3 coding DNA: TGTGCCACCAGCAGCACAAGGGGCGCTGGAAACACCATATATTTT.

In its sample, this clonotype was seen many times. The gene calls are TRBV6-5 and TRBJ2-7; TRBD2 is a possible D gene (5 bases). V lost 4 bases, J lost 5 bases, and 9 bases lay in between. CDR1 and CDR2 (germline): MNHEY, SVGAGI. The CDR3 is 12 residues long. DNA of the CDR3: TGTGCCAGCAGTTCATACGGGGACGAGCAGTACTTC. It translates to CASSSYGDEQYF.

This clonotype was detected many times. The gene calls are TRBV4-1 and TRBJ2-7; TRBD2 might be the D (5 bases). Trimming pared 0 bases from V and 5 bases from J, leaving 14 bases between. From germline, CDR1 is MGHRA and CDR2 YSYEKL. This CDR3 spans 15 amino acids. CDR3 sequence reads: CASSQEPGFGDEQYF. The CDR3 nucleotides are TGCGCCAGCAGCCAAGAACCGGGGTTTGGGGACGAGCAGTACTTC.

The sample holds a few counts of this clonotype. This CDR3 reads CASRPQGGRDQYF. For the CDR3, the DNA is TGTGCCAGCCGCCCGCAGGGTGGTCGAGACCAGTACTTC. The chain couples TRBV13 to TRBJ2-5; possibly TRBD1 for D (5 bases). The CDR3 loop spans 13 amino acids. Per the germline V gene, CDR1 is PRHDT and CDR2 is FYEKMQ (reference sequence). Trimming left V 8 bases short and J 10 bases short, with 20 bases between.

The rearrangement uses TRBV19 and TRBJ2-5, with TRBD1 identical over 8 bases. The CDR3 is 13 residues long. The trim removed 4 bases at V and 7 bases at J, leaving 5 bases unmatched. From germline, CDR1 is LNHDA and CDR2 SQIVND (reference sequence). The CDR3 region has the DNA TGTGCCAGTAGTACGACAGGGGAAGGGACCCAGTACTTC. It specifies CASSTTGEGTQYF.

This chain joins TRBV28 and TRBJ2-6; D tentatively fits TRBD1 or TRBD2 (6 bases each). This CDR3 region has 18 residues. Germline-derived CDR1 and CDR2 are MDHEN and SYDVKM. V was clipped by 4 bases and J by 0 bases, with 16 bases between them. CDR3 sequence: CASSSTEGHLSGANVLTF. CDR3 bases: TGTGCCAGCAGTTCAACGGAGGGACACCTCTCTGGGGCCAACGTCCTGACTTTC.

This clonotype appeared many times. The rearrangement joins TRBV7-2 to TRBJ2-5; TRBD2 aligns across 8 bases. The germline V gene encodes CDR1 SGHTA and CDR2 FQGNSA. The CDR3 spans 14 residues. Unmatched junction bases numbered 4, after V lost 6 bases and J lost 1 base. The CDR3 nucleotides are TGTGCCAGCAGGCCCGGGAGGGCCCAAGAGACCCAGTACTTC. This gives the protein CASRPGRAQETQYF.

This clonotype was picked up many times. The gene calls are TRBV19 and TRBJ2-7, with TRBD1 matching over 9 bases. The ends lost 0 bases at V and 9 bases at J; junction bases unmatched: 12. The germline gives CDR1 LNHDA, CDR2 SQIVND (reference sequence). CDR3 length: 16 amino acids. The CDR3 here is CASSIDGITGTGRQYF. Here the CDR3 DNA reads TGTGCCAGTAGTATAGACGGAATTACCGGGACAGGGAGGCAGTACTTC.

This clonotype has ten or more counts. V gene TRBV6-1 combines with J gene TRBJ1-2, with D possibly matching TRBD1 (5 bases). Germline values: CDR1 MNHNS, CDR2 SASEGT. Trimming removed 7 bases from V and 1 base from J, with 13 bases in between. There are 14 residues in the CDR3. CDR3 coding DNA: TGTGCCAGCACCGCAATGGGGGGTAACTATGGCTACACCTTC. It is translated as CASTAMGGNYGYTF.

This clonotype was seen many times. The chain joins TRBV6-1 to TRBJ1-3; 7 bases fit TRBD1. Trimming removed 8 bases from V and 3 bases from J; junction bases left unmatched: 1. The V gene's germline CDR1 is MNHNS and CDR2 SASEGT. The CDR3 consists of 12 residues. The CDR3: CASGTDGNTIYF. CDR3 nucleotides: TGTGCCAGCGGGACAGATGGAAACACCATATATTTT.

This clonotype was detected ten times or more. The rearrangement joins TRBV29-1 to TRBJ2-5, with TRBD2 matching over 8 bases. J lost 1 base, V lost 4 bases, and 2 bases had no gene match. Germline CDR1 is SQVTM and CDR2 is ANQGSEA. The CDR3 loop spans 13 amino acids. The CDR3 loop is CSVGAGGQETQYF. In DNA form, the CDR3 reads TGCAGCGTTGGGGCGGGAGGCCAAGAGACCCAGTACTTC.

This clonotype was counted only a few times. The chain employs TRBV5-8 and TRBJ1-2, with D possibly TRBD1 on 6 matching bases. V lost 4 bases and J lost 8, with 12 bases in between. The CDR3 spans 12 residues. CDR1 SGHTS and CDR2 YDEGEE come from the germline V gene. The CDR3 DNA reads TGTGCCAGCAGCCTTGACAGGAGAGGCTACACCTTC. Encoded protein: CASSLDRRGYTF.

This clonotype was seen at least ten times. V is TRBV19 and J is TRBJ1-5, with 8 bases identical to TRBD1. The CDR3 extends over 15 amino acids. The V gene end was trimmed by 4 bases and the J gene end by 4 bases; junction bases not matched to a gene: 6. Germline V gene sequence: CDR1 LNHDA, CDR2 SQIVND (reference sequence). CDR3 amino acids: CASSTRQGSNQPQHF. CDR3 nucleotide sequence: TGTGCCAGTAGTACTAGACAGGGGTCGAATCAGCCCCAGCATTTT.